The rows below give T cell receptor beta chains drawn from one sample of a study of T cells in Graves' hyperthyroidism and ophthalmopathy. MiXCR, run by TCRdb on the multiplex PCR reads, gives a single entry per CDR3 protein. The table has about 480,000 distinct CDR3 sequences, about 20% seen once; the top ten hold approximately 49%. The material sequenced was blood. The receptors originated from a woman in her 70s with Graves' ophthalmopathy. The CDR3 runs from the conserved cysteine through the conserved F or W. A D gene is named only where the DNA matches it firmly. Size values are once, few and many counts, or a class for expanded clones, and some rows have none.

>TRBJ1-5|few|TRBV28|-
TGTGCCAGCAGTCCCTCCACAGGGAATCAGCCCCAGCATTTT
CASSPSTGNQPQHF
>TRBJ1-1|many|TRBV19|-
TGTGCCAGTACCCGGGAGGCAGCGAACACTGAAGCTTTCTTT
CASTREAANTEAFF
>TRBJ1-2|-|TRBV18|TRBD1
TGTGCCAGCTCACCGACAGGGTATTTTAATGGCTACACCTTC
CASSPTGYFNGYTF
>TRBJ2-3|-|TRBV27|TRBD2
TGTGCCAGCAGTTTATCTGCGGGAGGGCCCACAGATACGCAGTATTTT
CASSLSAGGPTDTQYF
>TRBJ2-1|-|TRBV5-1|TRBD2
TGCGCCAGCAGCTTGGGTATAGCGGGAGGGCGAGATGAGCAGTTCTTC
CASSLGIAGGRDEQFF
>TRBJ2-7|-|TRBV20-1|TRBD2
TGCAGTGCTAGAGGACTAGCGGGAGTCTGGGAGCAGTACTTC
CSARGLAGVWEQYF
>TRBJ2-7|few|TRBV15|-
TGTGCCACCAGCAGAGAGTATAGCGACTACGAGCAGTACTTC
CATSREYSDYEQYF
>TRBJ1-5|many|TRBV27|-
TGTGCCAGCGGGCGGGACCCCCAGGGACGTCAGCCCCAGCATTTT
CASGRDPQGRQPQHF
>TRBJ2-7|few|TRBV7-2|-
TGTGCCAGCGCCAAGACCTACGAGCAGTACTTC
CASAKTYEQYF
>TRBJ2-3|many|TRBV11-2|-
TGTGCCAGCAGCTTAGATGGGGCGGGATCTCGGCCAGATACGCAGTATTTT
CASSLDGAGSRPDTQYF
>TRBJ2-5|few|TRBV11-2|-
TGTGCCAGCAGCAGCCCGGGACATCCACAAGAGACCCAGTACTTC
CASSSPGHPQETQYF
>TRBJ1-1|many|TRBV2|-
TGTGCCAGCTGGCAGGGTCAGCACCCTGAAGCTTTCTTT
CASWQGQHPEAFF
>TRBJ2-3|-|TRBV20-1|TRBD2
TGCAGTGCTAGAGTTGTGGGACTAGCGATGACAGATACGCAGTATTTT
CSARVVGLAMTDTQYF
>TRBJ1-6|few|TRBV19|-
TGTGCCAGTAGTATAGATAGGGGGAATTCACCCCTCCACTTT
CASSIDRGNSPLHF
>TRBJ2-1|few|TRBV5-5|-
TGTGCCAGCGGGAGTGATGAGCAGTTCTTC
CASGSDEQFF
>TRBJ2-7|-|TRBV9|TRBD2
TGTGCCAGCAGCGTAGGGACTAGCGGGGGCACCTCCTACGAGCAGTACTTC
CASSVGTSGGTSYEQYF
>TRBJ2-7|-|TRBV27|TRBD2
TGTGCCAGCAGTAAAGTAAGGACTAGCGGGAGGGCCTACGAGCAGTACTTC
CASSKVRTSGRAYEQYF
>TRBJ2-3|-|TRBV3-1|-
TGTGCCAGCAGCCAAGTTTTGGGTGGCTCGGATACGCAGTATTTT
CASSQVLGGSDTQYF
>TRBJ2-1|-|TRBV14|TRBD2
TGTGCCAGCAGGGGACTAGCGGGAGGAAATGAGCAGTTCTTC
CASRGLAGGNEQFF
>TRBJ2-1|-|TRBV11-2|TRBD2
TGTGCCAGCAGCCATGGCGGGAGATTCAATGAGCAGTTCTTC
CASSHGGRFNEQFF
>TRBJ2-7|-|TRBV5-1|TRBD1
TGCGCCAGCAGCGAACAGGGACAGGTTGGTGAGCAGTACTTC
CASSEQGQVGEQYF
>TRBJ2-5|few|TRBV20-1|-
TGCAGTGCTGGGGTAGGGGGAGGGGAGACCCAGTACTTC
CSAGVGGGETQYF
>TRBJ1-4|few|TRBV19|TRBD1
TGTGCCAGTAACCAACTGACAGGGGGCGGTGAAAAACTGTTTTTT
CASNQLTGGGEKLFF
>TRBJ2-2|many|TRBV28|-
TGTGCCAGCAGTTTGACTAGGGTTGCCGGGGAGCTGTTTTTT
CASSLTRVAGELFF
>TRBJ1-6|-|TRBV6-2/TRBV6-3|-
TGTGCCAGCACCCACAGTAATTCACCCCTCCACTTT
CASTHSNSPLHF
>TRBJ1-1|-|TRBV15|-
TGTGCCACCAGCATGGGCCCGTGGGAGAACACTGAAGCTTTCTTT
CATSMGPWENTEAFF
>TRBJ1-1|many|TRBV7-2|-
TGTGCCAGCAGCTTAGCGGCAGGGGAGGTCGCTTTCTTT
CASSLAAGEVAFF
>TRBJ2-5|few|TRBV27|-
TGTGCCAGCAGTACCCCCGGTAGGACCCAGTACTTC
CASSTPGRTQYF
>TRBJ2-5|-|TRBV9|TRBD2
TGTGCCAGCAGCGTAGATAGCGGGAGGGCCCAAGAGACCCAGTACTTC
CASSVDSGRAQETQYF
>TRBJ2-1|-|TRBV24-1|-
TGTGCCACCAGTGGCCCGACTCGTAATGAGCAGTTCTTC
CATSGPTRNEQFF
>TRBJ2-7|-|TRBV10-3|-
TGTGCCATCAGTGACCCTGCTAACCGGGAGAACGAGCAGTACTTC
CAISDPANRENEQYF
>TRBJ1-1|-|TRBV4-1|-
TGCGCCAGCAGCCAAGATCCGGGCAGGGGGAACACTGAAGCTTTCTTT
CASSQDPGRGNTEAFF
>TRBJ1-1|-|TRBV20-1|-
TGCAGTGCTAGAGATCAGGGCCTGAACACTGAAGCTTTCTTT
CSARDQGLNTEAFF
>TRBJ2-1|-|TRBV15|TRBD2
TGTGCCACCAGCGGGATAGCGGGAGGGCCGTATGAGCAGTTCTTC
CATSGIAGGPYEQFF
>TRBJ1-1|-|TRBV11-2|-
TGTGCCAGCAGCCTTCCACAGAACACTGAAGCTTTCTTT
CASSLPQNTEAFF
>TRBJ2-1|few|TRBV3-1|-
TGTGCCAGCAGCCCGACTAGTGAGGGTTACAATGAGCAGTTCTTC
CASSPTSEGYNEQFF
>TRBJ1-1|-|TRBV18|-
TGTGCCAGCTCACGGCAGATGAACACTGAAGCTTTCTTT
CASSRQMNTEAFF
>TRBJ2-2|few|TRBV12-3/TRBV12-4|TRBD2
TGTGCCAGCACCTTCGGACTAGCGGGCACCGGGGAGCTGTTTTTT
CASTFGLAGTGELFF
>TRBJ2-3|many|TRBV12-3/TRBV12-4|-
TGTGCCAGCAGTTTTAGACTCCACCCTAGCACAGATACGCAGTATTTT
CASSFRLHPSTDTQYF
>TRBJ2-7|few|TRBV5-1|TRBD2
TGCGCCAGCAGAAGCGGGAGGGCGGGGGACGAGCAGTACTTC
CASRSGRAGDEQYF
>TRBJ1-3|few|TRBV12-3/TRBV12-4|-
TGTGCCAGCAGTCCCAGGGTGGGGGGAAACACCATATATTTT
CASSPRVGGNTIYF
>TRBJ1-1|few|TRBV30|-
TGTGCCTGGAGTGGACAGGTGAAATCACTAGCTTTCTTT
CAWSGQVKSLAFF
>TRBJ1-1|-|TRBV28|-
TGTGCCAGCAGTTTAGGGGTACAGGGAGTTTCGAACACTGAAGCTTTCTTT
CASSLGVQGVSNTEAFF
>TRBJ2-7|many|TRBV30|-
TGTGCCTGGAGTGTTTACGGGCTTTACGAGCAGTACTTC
CAWSVYGLYEQYF
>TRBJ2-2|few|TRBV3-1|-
TGTGCCAGCAGCCAAGGTATCCAGGGGAACGGGGAGCTGTTTTTT
CASSQGIQGNGELFF